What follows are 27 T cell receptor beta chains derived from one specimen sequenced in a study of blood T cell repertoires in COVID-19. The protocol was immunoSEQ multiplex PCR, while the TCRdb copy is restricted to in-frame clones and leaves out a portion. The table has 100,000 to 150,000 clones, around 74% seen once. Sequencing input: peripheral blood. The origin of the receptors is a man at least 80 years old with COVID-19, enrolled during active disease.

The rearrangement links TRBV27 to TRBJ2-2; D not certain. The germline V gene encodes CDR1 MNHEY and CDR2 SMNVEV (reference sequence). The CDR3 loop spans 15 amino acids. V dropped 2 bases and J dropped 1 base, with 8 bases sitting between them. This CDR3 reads CASSLINRNTGELFF. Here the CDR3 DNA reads TGTGCCAGCAGTTTAATAAACAGGAACACCGGGGAGCTGTTTTTT.

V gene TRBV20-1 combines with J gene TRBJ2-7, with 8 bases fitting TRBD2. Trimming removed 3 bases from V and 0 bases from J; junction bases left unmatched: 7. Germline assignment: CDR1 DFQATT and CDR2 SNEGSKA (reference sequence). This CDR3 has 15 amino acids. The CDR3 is CSASELAEGSYEQYF. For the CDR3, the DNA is TGCAGTGCTAGTGAACTAGCGGAGGGCTCCTACGAGCAGTACTTC.

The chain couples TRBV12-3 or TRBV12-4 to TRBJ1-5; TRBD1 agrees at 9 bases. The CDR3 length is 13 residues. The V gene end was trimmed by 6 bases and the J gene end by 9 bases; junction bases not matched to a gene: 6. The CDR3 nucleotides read TGTGCCAGCAGGGGACAGGGCGAGTGGCCCCAGCATTTT. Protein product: CASRGQGEWPQHF.

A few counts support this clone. The CDR3 reads CASSLEGASGGYTF. CDR3 DNA sequence: TGTGCCAGCAGCTTGGAGGGGGCTTCGGGCGGCTACACCTTC. This chain uses TRBV5-6 with TRBJ1-2, with 7 bases aligning to TRBD1. Germline V lookup: CDR1 SGHDT, CDR2 YYEEEE. The CDR3 totals 14 residues. The V and J ends lost 0 bases and 8 bases, in that order; junction bases with no gene match: 7.

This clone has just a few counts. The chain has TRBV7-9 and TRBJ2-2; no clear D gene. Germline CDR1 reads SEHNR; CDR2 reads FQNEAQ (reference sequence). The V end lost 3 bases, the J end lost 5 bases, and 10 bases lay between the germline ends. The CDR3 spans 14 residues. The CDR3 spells CASSFELVTGELFF. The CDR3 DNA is TGTGCCAGCAGCTTTGAGTTGGTGACCGGGGAGCTGTTTTTT.

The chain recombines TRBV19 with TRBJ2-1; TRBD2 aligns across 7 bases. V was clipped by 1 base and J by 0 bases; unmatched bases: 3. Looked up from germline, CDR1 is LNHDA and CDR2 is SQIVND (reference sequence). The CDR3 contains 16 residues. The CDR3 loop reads CASSIGPGGSYNEQFF. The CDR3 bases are TGTGCCAGTAGTATAGGTCCGGGAGGCTCCTACAATGAGCAGTTCTTC.

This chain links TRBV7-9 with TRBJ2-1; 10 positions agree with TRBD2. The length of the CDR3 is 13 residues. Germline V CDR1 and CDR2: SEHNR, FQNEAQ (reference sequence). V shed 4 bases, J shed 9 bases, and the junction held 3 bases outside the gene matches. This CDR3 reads CASSWRLAGEQFF. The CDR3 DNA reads TGTGCCAGCAGCTGGAGACTAGCGGGTGAGCAGTTCTTC.

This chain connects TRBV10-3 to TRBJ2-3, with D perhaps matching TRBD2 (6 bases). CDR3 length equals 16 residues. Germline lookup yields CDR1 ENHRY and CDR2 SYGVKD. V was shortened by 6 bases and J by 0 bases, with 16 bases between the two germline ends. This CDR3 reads CAISPGTYTSTDTQYF. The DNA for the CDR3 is TGTGCCATCAGCCCCGGGACTTATACTAGCACAGATACGCAGTATTTT.

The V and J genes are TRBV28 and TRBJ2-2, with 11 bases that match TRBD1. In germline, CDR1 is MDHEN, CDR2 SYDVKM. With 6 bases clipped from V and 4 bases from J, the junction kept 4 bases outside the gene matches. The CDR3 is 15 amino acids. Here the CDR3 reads CASRGQGEGTGELFF. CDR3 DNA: TGTGCCAGCAGGGGACAGGGGGAGGGCACCGGGGAGCTGTTTTTT.

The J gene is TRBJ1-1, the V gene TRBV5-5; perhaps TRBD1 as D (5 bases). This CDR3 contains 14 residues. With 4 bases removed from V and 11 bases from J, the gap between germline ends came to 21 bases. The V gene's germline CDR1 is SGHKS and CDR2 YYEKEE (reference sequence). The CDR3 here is CASSRGTQPDGAFF. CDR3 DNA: TGTGCCAGCAGCCGGGGGACCCAGCCCGACGGGGCTTTCTTT.

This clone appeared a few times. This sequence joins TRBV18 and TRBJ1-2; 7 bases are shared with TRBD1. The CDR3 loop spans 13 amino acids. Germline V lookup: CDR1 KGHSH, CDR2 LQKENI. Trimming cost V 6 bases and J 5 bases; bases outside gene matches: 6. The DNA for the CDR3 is TGTGCCAGCTCTCCCGACAGGGAGTATGGCTACACCTTC. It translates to CASSPDREYGYTF.

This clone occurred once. In DNA, the CDR3 is TGTGCCTGGGGGACAGGGGGGAATGAAAAACTGTTTTTT. Translation: CAWGTGGNEKLFF. The chain employs TRBV30 and TRBJ1-4, with 11 bases aligning to TRBD1. V was clipped by 5 bases and J by 5 bases; unmatched bases: 1. The CDR3 sequence is 13 residues long. The germline gives CDR1 GTSNPN, CDR2 SVGIG (reference sequence).

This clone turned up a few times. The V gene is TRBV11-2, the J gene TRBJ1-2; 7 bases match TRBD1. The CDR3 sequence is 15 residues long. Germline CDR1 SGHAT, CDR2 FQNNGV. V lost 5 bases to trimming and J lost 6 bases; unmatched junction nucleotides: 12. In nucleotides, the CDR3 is TGTGCCAGCAGCATTCGGACAGGATCCTCTGATGGCTACACCTTC. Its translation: CASSIRTGSSDGYTF.

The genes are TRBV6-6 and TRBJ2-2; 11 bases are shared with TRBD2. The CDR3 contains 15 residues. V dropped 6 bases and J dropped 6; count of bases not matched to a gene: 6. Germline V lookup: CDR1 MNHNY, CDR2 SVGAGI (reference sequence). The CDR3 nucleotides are TGTGCCAGCAGGCAACTAGCGGGAGTATCCGGGGAGCTGTTTTTT. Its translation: CASRQLAGVSGELFF.

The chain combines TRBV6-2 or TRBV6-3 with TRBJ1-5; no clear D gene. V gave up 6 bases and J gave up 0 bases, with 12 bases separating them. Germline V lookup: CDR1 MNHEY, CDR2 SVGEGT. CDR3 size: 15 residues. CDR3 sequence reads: CASSRSHYSNQPQHF. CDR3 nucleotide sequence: TGTGCCAGCAGCCGATCCCACTATAGCAATCAGCCCCAGCATTTT.

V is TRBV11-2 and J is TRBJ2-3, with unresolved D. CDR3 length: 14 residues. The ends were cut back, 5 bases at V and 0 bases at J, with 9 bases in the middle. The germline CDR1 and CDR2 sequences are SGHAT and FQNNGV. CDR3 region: CASSLTSSTDTQYF. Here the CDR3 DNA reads TGTGCCAGCAGCCTAACCTCTAGCACAGATACGCAGTATTTT.

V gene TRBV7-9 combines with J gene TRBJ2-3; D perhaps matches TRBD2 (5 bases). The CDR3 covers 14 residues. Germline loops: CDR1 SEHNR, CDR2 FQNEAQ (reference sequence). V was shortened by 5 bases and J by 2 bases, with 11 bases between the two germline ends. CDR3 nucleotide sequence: TGTGCCAGCAGCCCCCGGGGAAACACAGATACGCAGTATTTT. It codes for CASSPRGNTDTQYF.

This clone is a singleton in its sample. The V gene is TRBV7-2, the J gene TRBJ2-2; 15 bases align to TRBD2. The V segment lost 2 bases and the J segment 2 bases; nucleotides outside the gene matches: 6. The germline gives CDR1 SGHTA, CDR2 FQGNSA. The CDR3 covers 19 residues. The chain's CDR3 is CASSLMGLAGGPNTGELFF. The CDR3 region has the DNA TGTGCCAGCAGCTTAATGGGACTAGCGGGGGGCCCCAACACCGGGGAGCTGTTTTTT.

The CDR3 sequence is CATSRVGGSGPHEQYF. The CDR3 nucleotides are TGTGCCACCAGCAGAGTAGGCGGGAGCGGGCCCCACGAGCAGTACTTC. The chain joins TRBV15 to TRBJ2-7, with 7 positions matching TRBD2. The CDR3 has 16 amino acids. J gave up 5 bases and V 1 base, and 11 bases lay outside the gene matches. In germline, CDR1 is LNHNV, CDR2 YYDKDF (reference sequence).

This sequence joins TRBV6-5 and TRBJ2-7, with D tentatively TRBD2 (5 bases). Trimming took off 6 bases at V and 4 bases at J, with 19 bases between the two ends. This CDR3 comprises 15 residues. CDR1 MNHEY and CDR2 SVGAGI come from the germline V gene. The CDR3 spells CASRVLTGRGYEQYF. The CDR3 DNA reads TGTGCCAGCAGGGTACTTACTGGGCGAGGGTACGAGCAGTACTTC.

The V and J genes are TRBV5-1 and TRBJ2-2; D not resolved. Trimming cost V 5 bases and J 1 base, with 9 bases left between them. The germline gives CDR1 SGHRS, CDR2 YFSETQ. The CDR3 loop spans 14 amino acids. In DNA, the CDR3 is TGCGCCAGCAGGACATTTTTGAACACCGGGGAGCTGTTTTTT. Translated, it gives CASRTFLNTGELFF.

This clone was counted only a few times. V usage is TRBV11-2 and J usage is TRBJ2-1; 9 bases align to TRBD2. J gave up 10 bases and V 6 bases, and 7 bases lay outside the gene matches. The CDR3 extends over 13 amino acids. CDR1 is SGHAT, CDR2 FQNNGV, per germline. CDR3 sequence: CASRVAGVAEQFF. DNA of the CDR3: TGTGCCAGCAGAGTAGCGGGGGTGGCGGAGCAGTTCTTC.

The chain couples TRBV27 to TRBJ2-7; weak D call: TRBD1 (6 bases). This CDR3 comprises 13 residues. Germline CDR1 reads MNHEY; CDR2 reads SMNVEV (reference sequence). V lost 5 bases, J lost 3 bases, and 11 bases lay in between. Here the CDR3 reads CASSRGNVYEQYF. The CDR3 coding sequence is TGTGCCAGCAGTAGGGGGAATGTCTACGAGCAGTACTTC.

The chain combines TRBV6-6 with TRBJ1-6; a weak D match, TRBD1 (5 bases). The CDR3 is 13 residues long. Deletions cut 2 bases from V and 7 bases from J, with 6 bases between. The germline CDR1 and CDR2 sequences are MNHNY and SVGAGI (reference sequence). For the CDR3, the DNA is TGTGCCAGCAGTTACGGGGCCAATTCACCCCTCCACTTT. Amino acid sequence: CASSYGANSPLHF.

CDR3 amino acids: CASSSNWASSSYNEQFF. The DNA of the CDR3 is TGCGCCAGCAGCTCGAACTGGGCCTCAAGCTCCTACAATGAGCAGTTCTTC. This chain connects TRBV5-1 to TRBJ2-1, with no clear D. The CDR3 has 17 residues. V was shortened by 3 bases and J by 0 bases, with 16 bases between the two germline ends. Germline lookup yields CDR1 SGHRS and CDR2 YFSETQ.

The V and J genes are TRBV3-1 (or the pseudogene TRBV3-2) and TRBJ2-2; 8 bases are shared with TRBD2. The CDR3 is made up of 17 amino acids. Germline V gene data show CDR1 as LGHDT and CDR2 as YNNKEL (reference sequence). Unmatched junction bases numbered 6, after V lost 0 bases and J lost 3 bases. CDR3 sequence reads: CASSQDRLAWYTGELFF. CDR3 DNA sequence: TGTGCCAGCAGCCAAGATCGACTAGCGTGGTACACCGGGGAGCTGTTTTTT.

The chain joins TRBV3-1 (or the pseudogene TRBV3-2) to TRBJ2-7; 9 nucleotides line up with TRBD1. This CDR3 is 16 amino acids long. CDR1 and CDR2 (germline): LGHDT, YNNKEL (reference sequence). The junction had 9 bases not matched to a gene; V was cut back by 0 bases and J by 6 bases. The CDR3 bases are TGTGCCAGCAGCCAAGATCCGGGACAGGGAGGCCGCGAGCAGTACTTC. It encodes CASSQDPGQGGREQYF.